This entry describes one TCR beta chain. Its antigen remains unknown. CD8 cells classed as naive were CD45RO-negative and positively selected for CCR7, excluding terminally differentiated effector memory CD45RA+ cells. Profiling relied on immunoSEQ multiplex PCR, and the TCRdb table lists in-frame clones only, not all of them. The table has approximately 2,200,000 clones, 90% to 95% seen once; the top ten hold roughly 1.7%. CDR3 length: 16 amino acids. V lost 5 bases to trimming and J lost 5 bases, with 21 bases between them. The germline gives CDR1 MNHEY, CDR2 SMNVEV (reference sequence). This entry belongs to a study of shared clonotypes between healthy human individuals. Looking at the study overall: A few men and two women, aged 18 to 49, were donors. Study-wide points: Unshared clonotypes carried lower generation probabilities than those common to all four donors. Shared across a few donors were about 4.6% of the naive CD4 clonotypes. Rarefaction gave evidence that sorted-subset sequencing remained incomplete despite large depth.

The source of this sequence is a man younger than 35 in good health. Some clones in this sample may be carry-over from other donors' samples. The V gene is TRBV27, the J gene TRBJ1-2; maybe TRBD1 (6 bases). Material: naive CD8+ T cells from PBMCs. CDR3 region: CASSLRGGAAIYGYTF. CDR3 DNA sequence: TGTGCCAGCAGTCTACGAGGGGGAGCCGCGATATATGGCTACACCTTC.